The 5 T cell receptor beta chains reported below all come from one sample, sequenced in a study of cytomegalovirus exposure and HLA in healthy donors. The primer mix had 60 Vbeta and 13 Jbeta primers. Method: immunoSEQ multiplex PCR; TCRdb's copy keeps in-frame clones and lacks some. Of some 130,000 clones listed, around 75% are singletons. Sequencing was carried out using PBMCs. The origin of the receptors is a man aged 30 to 39 in good health and CMV-seronegative.

The gene calls are TRBV2 and TRBJ2-1; D gene ambiguous. The ends were cut back, 7 bases at V and 3 bases at J, with 19 bases in the middle. CDR3 size: 16 residues. The V gene's germline CDR1 is SNHLY and CDR2 FYNNEI. In DNA, the CDR3 is TGTGCCAGCACCGTGAGTTCCACGAGGTTCTACAATGAGCAGTTCTTC. This encodes CASTVSSTRFYNEQFF.

The chain combines TRBV7-2 with TRBJ1-1; D is possibly TRBD1 (6 bases). The CDR3 totals 13 residues. Germline lookup yields CDR1 SGHTA and CDR2 FQGNSA. Between the trimmed V and J ends, which lost 5 bases and 4 bases, there was a span of 11 bases. CDR3 residues: CASSAQGPTEAFF. The CDR3 DNA is TGTGCCAGCAGCGCACAGGGACCCACTGAAGCTTTCTTT.

This chain uses TRBV9 with TRBJ2-5, with D tentatively TRBD1 (6 bases). The CDR3 sequence is 14 residues long. V shed 1 base and J shed 5 bases, with 12 bases lying between them. CDR1 is SGDLS, CDR2 YYNGEE, per germline. The CDR3: CASSVQGLGETQYF. In DNA, the CDR3 is TGTGCCAGCAGCGTACAGGGGTTAGGGGAGACCCAGTACTTC.

V gene TRBV6-5 combines with J gene TRBJ1-2, with TRBD1 matching 7 bases. The germline V gene has CDR1 MNHEY and CDR2 SVGAGI. The CDR3 length is 13 residues. V was clipped by 4 bases and J by 6 bases; unmatched bases: 5. This CDR3 reads CASSLGQGDGYTF. For the CDR3, the DNA is TGTGCCAGCAGTTTGGGTCAGGGGGATGGCTACACCTTC.

The chain has TRBV7-2 and TRBJ1-3; D might be TRBD1 (6 bases). Per germline, CDR1 SGHTA and CDR2 FQGNSA. This CDR3 is built from 16 residues. Trimming took 5 bases from V and 0 from J, leaving 14 bases between them. The CDR3 spells CASSLDRPHSGNTIYF. The CDR3 region has the DNA TGTGCCAGCAGCCTAGACAGGCCCCACTCTGGAAACACCATATATTTT.